This TCR beta chain is from a study of blood T cells in healthy people across ages (dated by TCRdb to 2015 to 2017). For the wider study: In model experiments, roughly one uniquely barcoded TCR beta cDNA molecule per two T cells was captured by template switching. The study measured age-related changes in TCR beta repertoire diversity using deep sequencing normalized with unique cDNA molecular identifiers. Two additional independent replicas of 1 million unique cDNA reads from the same blood draw were analyzed for two donors (one aged 18 to 29 and one aged 80 or older). The donors were split into four age groups: young (average approximately 16 years), middle-aged (roughly 39), aged (approximately 60) and long-lived (under 90).

The library was generated by 5' RACE. Instrument on record: Illumina HiSeq 2500. The second PCR ran for roughly 7 to 11 cycles and used a J-beta primer mix along with a sample-barcoded 5' primer. A template-switch 5' adaptor carrying 12 random nucleotides introduced a unique molecular identifier onto each TCR beta cDNA molecule. Each sample yielded at least 2.5 million CDR3-containing paired-end reads. First-strand cDNA was synthesized from all RNA with the Mint cDNA synthesis kit, primed by a TRBC-specific oligonucleotide. After uracil-DNA glycosylase treatment, a first 18-cycle PCR used universal primers M1SS and BC2_uni_R on all cDNA. In the original analysis: For normalization, 1 million high-quality reads, each with a distinct molecular identifier, were randomly selected from each sample. Instead of being binned into consensus sequences, reads with shared molecular identifiers were discarded. MiTCR, run with a Q25 quality threshold and the strictest error-elimination algorithm, handled CDR3 identification, clonotype clustering and error correction. A nonparametric unseen species model using Euler transformation provided a lower-bound estimate of total TCR beta diversity. TCRdb reworked the public reads: Q25 trimming with fastp, MiXCR clone assembly, productive beta chains retained. Under each unique CDR3 protein, matching rows form one entry showing the most common genes and DNA. The V and J calls follow TCRdb's processing rather than the paper's. A total of around 520,000 distinct CDR3 sequences appear in this sample, about a quarter of them only once. The ten largest clones represent over 3.5% of the sample.

In regard to this clonotype: The clone's antigen remains unknown. No much larger clonotype is one base removed from it; base qualities were not supplied.

The CDR3 numbers 15 residues from cysteine through phenylalanine. Kept here is only the CDR3 DNA, which spans 45 bases and is read in frame from base 1. The germline V gene yields SNHLY for CDR1 and FYNNEI for CDR2. Trimmed from V: 4 bases; trimmed from J: 0 bases; junction bases lacking a gene match: 4. Donors were 40 or so systemically healthy Caucasian individuals from Russia aged roughly 6 to 95 years. Each donor gave 8 to 10 milliliters of peripheral blood, drawn into EDTA-treated Vacutainer tubes. PBMCs were isolated by Ficoll-Paque density-gradient centrifugation, with at least 6 million obtained per sample. Total RNA, at least 6 micrograms per sample, was extracted from PBMCs with Trizol reagent. The percentages of naive CD45RAhigh/CD27high T cells were determined by flow cytometry on a PBMC aliquot from every donor. Overall study results and their limits: There was a strong correlation between observed TCR beta diversity and the percentage of naive T cells measured by flow cytometry. Donor CMV infection status was unknown, potentially confounding age-related changes in expanded clonotypes. The long-lived group showed more naive CD4+ T cells, fewer expanded clones and increased TCR diversity than the aged group, suggesting age selection. Estimates of total diversity based on one million sequenced T cells were regarded as lower bounds and as underestimates. Observed TCR beta diversity per million T cells fell roughly linearly with age, and a significant reduction was already apparent by age around 39. Because profiling used bulk unsorted PBMCs, naive and antigen-experienced compartments could not be compared conclusively.

These data also formed part of another study, on T cells of mothers and their children. Taken from the second paper: Nine systemically healthy Caucasian individuals served as donors, namely three mothers together with their six children. cDNA synthesis used all of the extracted RNA, with roughly 1.5 ug of RNA in each 15 ul reaction. In the second PCR, sample barcodes and 2-4 random nucleotides were introduced via the M1S primer. Over 8 million TCR beta CDR3 reads came from each mother, compared with roughly 2.8 million reads from each child. Thymic selection similarly shapes TCR recombination output in related and unrelated pairs, with minor effect from inherited differences. Normalized repertoire overlap was always slightly but never significantly higher in related than unrelated mother-child pairs. With a sensitivity of approximately 100 clones per million clonotypes, no persistent microchimeric T cell clones were detected. The study used deep NGS to compare TCR beta repertoires of mothers and children, seeking features distinguishing related mother-child pairs from unrelated individuals. On average, the children were about 10 +/- 4 years old, while the mothers were roughly 36 +/- 4 years old. Libraries were sequenced on Illumina HiSeq 2000 with 100+100 nt paired-end reads after adapter ligation with NEBNext reagents. To avoid cross-contamination, the mother libraries and the child libraries were prepared a month apart and sequenced in separate runs. Each donor had between roughly 500,000 and 2,200,000 distinct TCR beta clonotypes identified. Naive TCR beta clonotypes were estimated from low-frequency clonotypes matched to each donor's FACS-determined naive share, without sorting.

The chain is assembled from TRBV2 and TRBJ2-7; TRBD2 lines up with 9 middle nucleotides. The clonotype comes from a boy aged 2 to 10 in good health. The sequencing sample was made of blood. The nucleotide sequence is TGTGCCAGCAGTGGAGGTAGCGGGAGCTCCTACGAGCAGTACTTC. It translates to CASSGGSGSSYEQYF.